This T cell receptor (beta chain) stems from a study of cytomegalovirus exposure and HLA in healthy donors. This CDR3 region has 14 residues. With V trimmed by 5 bases and J by 7 bases, 4 bases remained unmatched. Germline V gives CDR1 SGHAT, CDR2 FQNNGV. This PCR relied on a set of 60 Vbeta primers and 13 Jbeta primers. Data came from immunoSEQ multiplex PCR; TCRdb stores just in-frame clones and leaves some out. The table lists approximately 110,000 clones, about two thirds of them singletons, with over 4% in the top ten. The V gene is TRBV11-2, the J gene TRBJ1-4, with 10 bases aligning to TRBD1. The sequencing sample was made of PBMCs. This TCR derives from a man aged 60 to 75 in good health and CMV-seropositive. CDR3 sequence reads: CASSQGQGREKLFF. The CDR3 DNA sequence: TGTGCCAGCAGCCAGGGACAGGGGCGTGAAAAACTGTTTTTT. Drawing the rest from reference TRBV11-2 and TRBJ1-4, the complete variable domain is EAGVAQSPRYKIIEKRQSVAFWCNPISGHATLYWYQQILGQGPKLLIQFQNNGVVDDSQLPKDRFSAERLKGVDSTLKIQPAKLEDSAVYLCASSQGQGREKLFFGSGTQLSVL.